This entry concerns a single T cell receptor beta chain. As yet, its antigen is unknown. Germline loops: CDR1 SGHNT, CDR2 YENEEA. J lost 9 bases, V lost 1 base, and 4 bases had no gene match. The CDR3 length is 15 residues. This specimen comes from a study of cytomegalovirus exposure and HLA in healthy donors. Study-wide results and caveats: Altogether, 170 or so TCR beta chains were recorded as cytomegalovirus-associated. According to reports, the classifier identified cytomegalovirus status with high specificity and sensitivity. First-cohort TCR clusters were later found to tend to co-occur in the approximately 110 validation repertoires.

Donors were drawn from the approximately 110-subject validation cohort, separate from the roughly 670-subject first cohort. Sequencing was performed with immunoSEQ multiplex PCR; in TCRdb, only in-frame clones are kept and a portion is missing. The sample contains about 200,000 clones, about three quarters of which appear only once. Sequenced sample: PBMCs. The V gene is TRBV11-3, the J gene TRBJ2-1, with TRBD2 identical over 12 bases. This clonotype was sampled from a woman aged 25 to 39 in good health and CMV-seronegative. CDR3 sequence (DNA): TGTGCCAGCAGCTTAGTCCCTAGCGGGGGGGTTGAGCAGTTCTTC. Protein product: CASSLVPSGGVEQFF.